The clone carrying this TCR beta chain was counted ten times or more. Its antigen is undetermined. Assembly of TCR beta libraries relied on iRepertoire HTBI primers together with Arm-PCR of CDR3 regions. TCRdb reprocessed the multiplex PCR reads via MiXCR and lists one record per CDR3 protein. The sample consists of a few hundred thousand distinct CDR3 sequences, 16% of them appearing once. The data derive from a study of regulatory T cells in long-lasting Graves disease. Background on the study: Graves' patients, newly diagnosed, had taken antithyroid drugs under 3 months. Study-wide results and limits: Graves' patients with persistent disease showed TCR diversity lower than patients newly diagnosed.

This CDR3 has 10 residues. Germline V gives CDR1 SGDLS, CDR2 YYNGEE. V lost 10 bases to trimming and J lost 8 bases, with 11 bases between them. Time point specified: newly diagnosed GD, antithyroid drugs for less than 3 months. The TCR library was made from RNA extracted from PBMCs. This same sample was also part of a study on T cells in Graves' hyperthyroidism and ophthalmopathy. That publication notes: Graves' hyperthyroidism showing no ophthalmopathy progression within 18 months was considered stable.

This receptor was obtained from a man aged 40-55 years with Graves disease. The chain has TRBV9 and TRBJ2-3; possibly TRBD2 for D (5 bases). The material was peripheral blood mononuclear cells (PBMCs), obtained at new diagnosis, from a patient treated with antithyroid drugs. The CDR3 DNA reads TGTGCCGGTGTCGGAGGTACGCAGTATTTT. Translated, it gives CAGVGGTQYF.